In this sample, the clone carrying this TCR beta chain turned up many times. Its specificity is unknown. Transcripts of RNA were the source for amplifying TCR beta CDR3 regions. Second-round multiplex PCR came after first-round RT-PCR with HTBI primers. One entry per CDR3 protein, called by TCRdb with MiXCR from the multiplex PCR reads. This table holds about 170,000 distinct CDR3 sequences, approximately 40% found once. The CDR3 is 12 residues long. The V end lost 4 bases, the J end lost 6 bases, and 10 bases lay between the germline ends. Among the exclusions were patients with other autoimmune diseases, uncontrolled infections, pregnancy or lactation. These data originate in a study of Graves' ophthalmopathy and Graves' hyperthyroidism. Regarding the study as a whole: Also, most clonotypes expanded in the thyroid above 0.001 frequency appeared in blood.

The source material was peripheral blood. The clonotype comes from a woman aged 40 to 49 with Graves' ophthalmopathy. The chain uses TRBV12-3 or TRBV12-4 and TRBJ2-7; D not resolved. CDR3 residues: CASSSQFGEQYF. CDR3 DNA: TGTGCCAGCAGTTCGCAGTTCGGCGAGCAGTACTTC.